Reported below is one T cell receptor beta chain. Looked up from germline, CDR1 is SEHNR and CDR2 is FQNEAQ (reference sequence). The germline V and J ends were trimmed by 1 base and 9 bases, with 9 bases remaining between them. The CDR3 totals 12 residues. This entry is derived from a study of blood T cell repertoires in COVID-19. For the study at large: PBMCs, B-cell-depleted T cells, or T cells were the source of the cDNA or gDNA that made up the material.

Authors' processing steps: Nucleated cell counts were estimated from reference gene primer amplification. Clones were read by immunoSEQ multiplex PCR, and TCRdb kept only the in-frame ones, dropping some. V and J calls and clone size are as listed in that table; D and trimming were resolved from the DNA. The profile shows some 210,000 clones, around 88% of them singletons. Sample: peripheral blood. The TCR originated in a man aged 45-65 years with active or convalescent COVID-19. The chain links TRBV7-9 to TRBJ1-2, with D hard to call. In DNA form, the CDR3 reads TGTGCCAGCAGCTTAGATGCGGTTAGCTACACCTTC. It is translated as CASSLDAVSYTF.